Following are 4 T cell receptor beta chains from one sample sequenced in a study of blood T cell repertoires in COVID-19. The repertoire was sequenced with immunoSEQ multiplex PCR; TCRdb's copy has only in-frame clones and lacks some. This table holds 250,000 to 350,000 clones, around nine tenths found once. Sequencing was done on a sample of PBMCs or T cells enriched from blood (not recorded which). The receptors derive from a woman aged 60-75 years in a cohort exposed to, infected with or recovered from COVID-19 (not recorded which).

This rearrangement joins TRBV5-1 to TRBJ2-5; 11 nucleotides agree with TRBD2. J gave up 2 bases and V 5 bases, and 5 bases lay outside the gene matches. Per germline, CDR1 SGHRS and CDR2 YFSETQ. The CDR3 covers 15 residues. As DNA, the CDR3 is TGCGCCAGCAGAAAGGGACTAGCGGTACAAGAGACCCAGTACTTC. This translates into CASRKGLAVQETQYF.

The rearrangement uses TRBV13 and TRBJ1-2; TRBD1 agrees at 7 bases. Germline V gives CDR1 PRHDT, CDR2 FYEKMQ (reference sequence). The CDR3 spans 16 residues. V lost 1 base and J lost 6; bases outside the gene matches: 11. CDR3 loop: CASSLAIGQAHHGYTF. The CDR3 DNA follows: TGTGCCAGCAGCTTAGCTATTGGACAGGCGCATCATGGCTACACCTTC.

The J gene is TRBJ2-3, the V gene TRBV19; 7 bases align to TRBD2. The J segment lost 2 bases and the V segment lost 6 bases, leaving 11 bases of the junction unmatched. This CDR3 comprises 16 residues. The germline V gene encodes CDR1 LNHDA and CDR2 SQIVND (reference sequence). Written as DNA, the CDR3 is TGTGCCAGTAGATCCCCTAGCGGTAACCCCACAGATACGCAGTATTTT. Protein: CASRSPSGNPTDTQYF.

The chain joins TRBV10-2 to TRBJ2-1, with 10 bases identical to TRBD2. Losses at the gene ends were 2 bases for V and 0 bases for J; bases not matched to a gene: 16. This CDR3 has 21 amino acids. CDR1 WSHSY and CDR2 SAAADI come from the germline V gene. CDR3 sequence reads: CASSETSGITLSPSSYNEQFF. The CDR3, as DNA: TGCGCCAGCAGTGAGACTAGCGGGATCACCCTCTCACCAAGCTCCTACAATGAGCAGTTCTTC.